The entry below gives a single TCR beta chain sequence along with its context. The protocol was immunoSEQ multiplex PCR, while the TCRdb copy is restricted to in-frame clones and leaves out a portion. Among some 75,000 clones listed, 93% were seen once. V dropped 8 bases and J dropped 0; count of bases not matched to a gene: 10. This CDR3 has 16 amino acids. Germline V lookup: CDR1 MDHEN, CDR2 SYDVKM. This sample was taken from a study of siplizumab effects on memory and regulatory T cells. The chain has TRBV28 and TRBJ1-5, with TRBD1 identical over 7 bases. Sequenced input: CD8+ T cells sorted from blood. This clonotype was sampled from a human donor in good health. The CDR3 spells CASQGTVDDSNQPQHF. The CDR3 DNA follows: TGTGCCAGCCAGGGGACAGTAGACGATAGCAATCAGCCCCAGCATTTT.